Listed here are 9 T cell receptor beta chains from one sample, sequenced in a study of beta chain features in type 1 diabetes (dated by TCRdb to 2017 to 2018). Broader findings and caveats from the paper: In all four CD4+ subsets, TCRB CDR3 length was moderately but significantly shorter in type 1 diabetes patients.

Preparation of the library involved the immunoSEQ multiplex PCR assay. All of the isolated RNA was reverse transcribed with the High Capacity cDNA Reverse Transcription Kit, so expressed TCRB transcripts were sequenced. The clones in this table, taken by TCRdb from immuneACCESS, are in-frame only. Not every clone is retained; where verified, under half of the shortfall comes from an unresolved V gene, and the cause of the rest is unknown. Here the sample has roughly 250,000 clones; roughly 21% occur a single time. Of the sample, 0.028% falls within the top ten clones. The antigens of these receptors remain unknown. The sample was naive CD4+ T cells from blood. Explained via the paper, the cell subset or site label denotes: true naive CD4+ T cells. The receptors originated from a woman aged 40 to 50 with type 1 diabetes.

The chain joins TRBV29-1 to TRBJ1-3; the D is unclear. CDR3 length: 11 amino acids. From germline, CDR1 is SQVTM and CDR2 ANQGSEA. V gave up 6 bases and J gave up 4 bases, with 7 bases separating them. This CDR3 reads CSVNSGNTIYF. The DNA for the CDR3 is TGCAGCGTCAACTCGGGAAACACCATATATTTT. Variable domain in full (rest from reference TRBV29-1 and TRBJ1-3): SAVISQKPSRDICQRGTSLTIQCQVDSQVTMMFWYRQQPGQSLTLIATANQGSEATYESGFVIDKFPISRPNLTFSTLTVSNMSPEDSSIYLCSVNSGNTIYFGEGSWLTVV.

V gene TRBV6-5 combines with J gene TRBJ2-7, with D tentatively TRBD2 (5 bases). The CDR3 runs to 16 residues. Looked up from germline, CDR1 is MNHEY and CDR2 is SVGAGI. Trimming removed 0 bases at V and 1 base at J, with 13 bases between. The CDR3 sequence: CASSYSLNPGSYEQYF. CDR3 nucleotide sequence: TGTGCCAGCAGTTACTCGCTCAACCCGGGGTCCTACGAGCAGTACTTC.

This clone was seen more than once but under ten times. This chain joins TRBV10-3 and TRBJ1-1; the D gene is possibly TRBD1 (5 bases). Trimming pared 0 bases from V and 1 base from J, leaving 6 bases between. There are 14 residues in the CDR3. Germline CDR1 reads ENHRY; CDR2 reads SYGVKD. The CDR3 reads CAISESQGNTEAFF. The CDR3 coding sequence is TGTGCCATCAGTGAGTCGCAGGGGAACACTGAAGCTTTCTTT.

This clone showed up just a few times. This chain links TRBV9 with TRBJ2-7; D might be TRBD2 (5 bases). The ends were cut back, 4 bases at V and 7 bases at J, with 15 bases in the middle. The CDR3 totals 13 residues. Per the germline V gene, CDR1 is SGDLS and CDR2 is YYNGEE. In DNA form, the CDR3 reads TGTGCCAGCAGCACCCTCGGGGTAGGGGAGCAGTACTTC. It translates to CASSTLGVGEQYF.

This clone occurred a few times. This rearrangement joins TRBV4-3 to TRBJ2-3, with 8 positions matching TRBD2. The CDR3 is 17 residues long. With 7 bases clipped from V and 1 base from J, the junction kept 13 bases outside the gene matches. Germline V gene data show CDR1 as LGHNA and CDR2 as YSLEER. The CDR3 DNA sequence: TGCGCCAGCACCCAGGGCGCGGGAGGTGGAGGCACAGATACGCAGTATTTT. Protein product: CASTQGAGGGGTDTQYF.

V gene TRBV27 combines with J gene TRBJ2-1; 8 nucleotides line up with TRBD1. Per germline, CDR1 MNHEY and CDR2 SMNVEV (reference sequence). Trimming at V came to 6 bases and at J to 7 bases, leaving 11 bases not matched to a gene. The CDR3 is 15 amino acids. This CDR3 reads CASRTTGAKRNEQFF. In nucleotides, the CDR3 is TGTGCCAGCAGGACGACAGGGGCAAAGAGGAATGAGCAGTTCTTC.

This clone was seen a handful of times. The chain combines TRBV7-2 with TRBJ2-7; no reliable D call. V was pared by 10 bases and J by 4 bases, with 23 bases between. The length of the CDR3 is 15 residues. Per the germline V gene, CDR1 is SGHTA and CDR2 is FQGNSA. CDR3 loop: CATQNSTLHPYEQYF. CDR3 bases: TGTGCCACCCAGAACTCCACACTACACCCGTACGAGCAGTACTTC.

The chain carries TRBV29-1 and TRBJ2-7; TRBD1 matches 8 bases. The V gene end was trimmed by 6 bases and the J gene end by 6 bases; junction bases not matched to a gene: 13. This CDR3 is built from 14 residues. The germline gives CDR1 SQVTM, CDR2 ANQGSEA. The CDR3 region is CSVLRTGRSGEQYF. The CDR3 region has the DNA TGCAGCGTGCTGAGGACAGGGCGTTCGGGCGAGCAGTACTTC.

The V gene is TRBV2, the J gene TRBJ1-2, with 10 bases lining up with TRBD1. Germline V CDR1 and CDR2: SNHLY, FYNNEI. V was clipped by 9 bases and J by 5 bases; unmatched bases: 6. The CDR3 runs to 13 residues. In nucleotides, the CDR3 is TGTGCCAGTCGAGACAGGGGGCTTTATGGCTACACCTTC. The encoded protein is CASRDRGLYGYTF. Full variable domain (rest looked up from reference TRBV2 and TRBJ1-2): EPEVTQTPSHQVTQMGQEVILRCVPISNHLYFYWYRQILGQKVEFLVSFYNNEISEKSEIFDDQFSVERPDGSNFTLKIRSTKLEDSAMYFCASRDRGLYGYTFGSGTRLTVV.